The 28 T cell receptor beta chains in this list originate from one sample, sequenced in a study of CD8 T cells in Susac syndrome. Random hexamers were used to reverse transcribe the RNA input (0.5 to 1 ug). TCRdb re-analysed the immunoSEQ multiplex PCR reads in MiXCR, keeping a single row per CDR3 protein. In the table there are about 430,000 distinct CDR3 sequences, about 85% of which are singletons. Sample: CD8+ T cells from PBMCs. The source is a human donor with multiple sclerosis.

This chain's CDR3 is CASSQGGSSNYGYTF. The CDR3, as DNA: TGTGCCAGCAGCCAAGGAGGGTCAAGTAACTATGGCTACACCTTC. The chain uses TRBV3-1 and TRBJ1-2, with D uncertain. Trimming pared 1 base from V and 1 base from J, leaving 10 bases between. The length of the CDR3 is 15 residues. Per the germline V gene, CDR1 is LGHDT and CDR2 is YNNKEL (reference sequence).

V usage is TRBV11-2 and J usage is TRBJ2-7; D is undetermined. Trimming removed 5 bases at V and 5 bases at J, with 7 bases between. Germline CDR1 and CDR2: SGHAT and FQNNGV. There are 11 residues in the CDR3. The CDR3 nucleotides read TGTGCCAGCAGCAACCGAGACGAGCAGTACTTC. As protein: CASSNRDEQYF.

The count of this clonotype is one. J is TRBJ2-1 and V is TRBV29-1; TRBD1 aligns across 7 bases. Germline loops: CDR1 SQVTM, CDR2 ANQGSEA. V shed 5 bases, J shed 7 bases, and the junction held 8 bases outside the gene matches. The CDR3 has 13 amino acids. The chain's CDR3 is CSVWLTGYNEQFF. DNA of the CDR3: TGCAGCGTTTGGCTGACAGGGTATAATGAGCAGTTCTTC.

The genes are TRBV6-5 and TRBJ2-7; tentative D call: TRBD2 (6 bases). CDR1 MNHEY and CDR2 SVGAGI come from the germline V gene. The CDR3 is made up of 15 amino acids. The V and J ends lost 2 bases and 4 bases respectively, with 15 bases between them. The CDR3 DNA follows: TGTGCCAGCAGTTACGGGGACTCACTTTCTTACGAGCAGTACTTC. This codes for CASSYGDSLSYEQYF.

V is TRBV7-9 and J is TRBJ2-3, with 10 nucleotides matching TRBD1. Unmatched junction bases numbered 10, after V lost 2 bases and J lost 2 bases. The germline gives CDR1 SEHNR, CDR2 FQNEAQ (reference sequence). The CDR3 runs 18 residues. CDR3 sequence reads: CASSLWAEDRGATDTQYF. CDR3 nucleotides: TGTGCCAGCAGCTTATGGGCCGAGGACAGGGGGGCCACAGATACGCAGTATTTT.

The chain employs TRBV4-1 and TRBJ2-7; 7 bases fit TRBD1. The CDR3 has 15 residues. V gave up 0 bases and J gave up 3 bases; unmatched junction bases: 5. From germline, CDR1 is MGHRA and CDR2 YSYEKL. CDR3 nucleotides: TGCGCCAGCAGCCAAGATCCAGGGGGTATCTACGAGCAGTACTTC. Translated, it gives CASSQDPGGIYEQYF.

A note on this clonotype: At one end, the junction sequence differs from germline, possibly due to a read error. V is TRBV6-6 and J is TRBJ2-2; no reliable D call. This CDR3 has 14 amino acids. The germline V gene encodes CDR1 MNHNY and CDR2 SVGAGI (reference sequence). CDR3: CASRYSIQTGELFF. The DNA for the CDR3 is TGTGCCAGCAGGTACTCAATCCAGACCGGGGAGCTGTTTTTT.

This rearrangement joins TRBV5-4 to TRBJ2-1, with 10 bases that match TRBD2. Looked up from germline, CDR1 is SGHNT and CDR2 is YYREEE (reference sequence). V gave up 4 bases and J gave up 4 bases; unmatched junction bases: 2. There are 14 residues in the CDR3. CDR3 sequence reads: CASSRAGGYNEQFF. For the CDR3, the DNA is TGTGCCAGCAGCCGAGCGGGAGGGTACAATGAGCAGTTCTTC.

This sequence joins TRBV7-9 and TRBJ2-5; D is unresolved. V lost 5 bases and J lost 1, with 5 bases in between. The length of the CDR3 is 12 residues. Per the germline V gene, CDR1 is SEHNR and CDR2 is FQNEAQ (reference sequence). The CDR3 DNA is TGTGCCAGCAGCCGGACCCAAGAGACCCAGTACTTC. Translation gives CASSRTQETQYF.

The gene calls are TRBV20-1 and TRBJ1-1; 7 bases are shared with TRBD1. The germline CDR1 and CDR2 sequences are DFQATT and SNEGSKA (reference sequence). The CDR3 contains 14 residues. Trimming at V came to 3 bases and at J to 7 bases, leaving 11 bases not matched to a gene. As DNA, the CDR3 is TGCAGTGCTAGCGGTCAGGGGGGAGGCGGTGAAGCTTTCTTT. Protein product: CSASGQGGGGEAFF.

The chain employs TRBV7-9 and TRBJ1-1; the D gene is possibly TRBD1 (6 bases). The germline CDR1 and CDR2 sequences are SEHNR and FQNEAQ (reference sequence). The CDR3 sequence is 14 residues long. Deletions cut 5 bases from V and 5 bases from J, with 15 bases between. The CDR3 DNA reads TGTGCCAGCAGCGACGTAGGGGGTGGGACTGAAGCTTTCTTT. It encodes CASSDVGGGTEAFF.

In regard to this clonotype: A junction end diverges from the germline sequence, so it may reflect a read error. CDR3 nucleotide sequence: TGTGCCGGCAGTCATGGGACCTATTCCTACAATGAGCAGTTCTTC. Encoded protein: CAGSHGTYSYNEQFF. The chain couples TRBV28 to TRBJ2-1; D possibly uses TRBD1 or TRBD2 (5 bases each). This CDR3 spans 15 amino acids. Germline V lookup: CDR1 MDHEN, CDR2 SYDVKM. The variable domain in full, with the rest retrieved from reference TRBV28 and TRBJ2-1, is DVKVTQSSRYLVKRTGEKVFLECVQDMDHENMFWYRQDPGLGLRLIYFSYDVKMKEKGDIPEGYSVSREKKERFSLILESASTNQTSMYLCAGSHGTYSYNEQFFGPGTRLTVL.

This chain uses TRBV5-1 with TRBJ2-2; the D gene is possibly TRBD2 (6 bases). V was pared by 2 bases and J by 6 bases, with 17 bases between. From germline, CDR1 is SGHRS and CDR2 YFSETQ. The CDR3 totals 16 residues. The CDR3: CASSLVGGYTAGELFF. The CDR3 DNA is TGCGCCAGCAGCTTAGTTGGAGGGTATACCGCCGGGGAGCTGTTTTTT.

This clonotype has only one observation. The CDR3 sequence: CAWDVAISNYGYTF. In nucleotides, the CDR3 is TGTGCCTGGGACGTGGCAATTTCTAACTATGGCTACACCTTC. V and J are TRBV30 and TRBJ1-2; the D is unclear. Germline loops: CDR1 GTSNPN, CDR2 SVGIG (reference sequence). The CDR3 loop spans 14 amino acids. Trimming removed 5 bases at V and 0 bases at J, with 13 bases between.

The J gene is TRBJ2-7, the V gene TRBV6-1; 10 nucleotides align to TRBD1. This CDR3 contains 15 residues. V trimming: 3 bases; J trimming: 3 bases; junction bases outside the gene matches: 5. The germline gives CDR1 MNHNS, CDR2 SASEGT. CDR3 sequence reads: CASSDGTGEGYEQYF. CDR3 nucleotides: TGTGCCAGCAGTGACGGGACAGGGGAAGGCTACGAGCAGTACTTC.

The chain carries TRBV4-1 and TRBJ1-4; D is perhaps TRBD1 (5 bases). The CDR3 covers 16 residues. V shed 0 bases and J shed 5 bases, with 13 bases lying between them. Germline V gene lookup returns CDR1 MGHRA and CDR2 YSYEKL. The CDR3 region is CASSQDRGDRNEKLFF. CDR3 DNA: TGCGCCAGCAGCCAAGATCGGGGGGATAGGAATGAAAAACTGTTTTTT.

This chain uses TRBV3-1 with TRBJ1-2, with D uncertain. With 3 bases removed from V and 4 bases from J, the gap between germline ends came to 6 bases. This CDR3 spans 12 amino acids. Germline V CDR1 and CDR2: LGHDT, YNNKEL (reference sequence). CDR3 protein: CASSHPIYGYTF. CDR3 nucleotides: TGTGCCAGCAGCCATCCCATCTATGGCTACACCTTC. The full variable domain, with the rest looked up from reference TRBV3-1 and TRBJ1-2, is DTAVSQTPKYLVTQMGNDKSIKCEQNLGHDTMYWYKQDSKKFLKIMFSYNNKELIINETVPNRFSPKSPDKAHLNLHINSLELGDSAVYFCASSHPIYGYTFGSGTRLTVV.

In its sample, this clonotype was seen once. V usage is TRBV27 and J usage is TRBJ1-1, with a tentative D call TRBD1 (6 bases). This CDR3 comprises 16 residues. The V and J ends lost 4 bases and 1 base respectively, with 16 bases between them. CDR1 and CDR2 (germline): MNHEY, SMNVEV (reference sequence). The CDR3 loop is CASSSLDNRANTEAFF. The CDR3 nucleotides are TGTGCCAGCAGTTCCCTCGATAACAGGGCGAACACTGAAGCTTTCTTT.

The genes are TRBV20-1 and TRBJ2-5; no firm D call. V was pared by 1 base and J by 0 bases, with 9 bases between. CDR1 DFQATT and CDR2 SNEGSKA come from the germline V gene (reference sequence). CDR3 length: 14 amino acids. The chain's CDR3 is CSARVPPNQETQYF. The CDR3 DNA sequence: TGCAGTGCTAGAGTACCCCCAAACCAAGAGACCCAGTACTTC.

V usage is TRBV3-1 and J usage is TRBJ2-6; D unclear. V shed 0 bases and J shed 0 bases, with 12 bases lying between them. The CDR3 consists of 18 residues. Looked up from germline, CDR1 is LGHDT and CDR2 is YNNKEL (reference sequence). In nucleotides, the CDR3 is TGTGCCAGCAGCCAAGATGTTGGGGAACGCTCTGGGGCCAACGTCCTGACTTTC. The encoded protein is CASSQDVGERSGANVLTF. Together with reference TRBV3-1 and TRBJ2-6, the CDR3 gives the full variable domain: DTAVSQTPKYLVTQMGNDKSIKCEQNLGHDTMYWYKQDSKKFLKIMFSYNNKELIINETVPNRFSPKSPDKAHLNLHINSLELGDSAVYFCASSQDVGERSGANVLTFGAGSRLTVL.

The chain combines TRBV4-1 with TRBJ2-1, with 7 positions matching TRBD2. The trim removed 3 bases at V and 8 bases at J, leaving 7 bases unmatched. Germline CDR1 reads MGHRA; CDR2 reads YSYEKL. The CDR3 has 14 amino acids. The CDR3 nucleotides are TGCGCCAGCAGCCACCGGGGCGCGGGGGATGAGCAGTTCTTC. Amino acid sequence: CASSHRGAGDEQFF.

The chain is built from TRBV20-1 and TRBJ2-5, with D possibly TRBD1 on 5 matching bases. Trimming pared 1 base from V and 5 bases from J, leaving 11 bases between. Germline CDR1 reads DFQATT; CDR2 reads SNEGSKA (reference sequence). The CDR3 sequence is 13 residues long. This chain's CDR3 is CSARVGPSETQYF. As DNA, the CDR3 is TGCAGTGCTAGAGTGGGGCCCTCGGAGACCCAGTACTTC.

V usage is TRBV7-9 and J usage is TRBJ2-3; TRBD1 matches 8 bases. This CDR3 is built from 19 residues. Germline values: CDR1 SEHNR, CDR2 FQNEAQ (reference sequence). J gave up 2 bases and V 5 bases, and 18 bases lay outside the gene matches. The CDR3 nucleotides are TGTGCCAGCAGCACCCAGCCGGGACAGGAGTTAGACAACACAGATACGCAGTATTTT. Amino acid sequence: CASSTQPGQELDNTDTQYF.

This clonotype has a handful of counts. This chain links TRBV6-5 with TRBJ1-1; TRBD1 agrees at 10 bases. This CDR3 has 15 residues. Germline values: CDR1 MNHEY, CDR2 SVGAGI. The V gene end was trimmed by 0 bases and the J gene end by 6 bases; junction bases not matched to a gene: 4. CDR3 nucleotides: TGTGCCAGCAGTTACTCGTCGGGACAGGGGCCTGAAGCTTTCTTT. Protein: CASSYSSGQGPEAFF.

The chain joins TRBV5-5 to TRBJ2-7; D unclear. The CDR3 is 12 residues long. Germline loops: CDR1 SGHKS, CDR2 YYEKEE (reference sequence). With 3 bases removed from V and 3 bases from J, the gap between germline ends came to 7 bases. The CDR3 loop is CASSYDNYEQYF. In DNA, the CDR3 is TGTGCCAGCAGCTACGACAACTACGAGCAGTACTTC.

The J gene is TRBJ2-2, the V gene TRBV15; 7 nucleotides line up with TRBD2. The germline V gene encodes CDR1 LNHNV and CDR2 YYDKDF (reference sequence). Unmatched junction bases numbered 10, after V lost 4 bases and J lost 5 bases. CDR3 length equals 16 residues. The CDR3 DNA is TGTGCCACCAGCACAACCCGACTAGCTGAGACCGGGGAGCTGTTTTTT. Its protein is CATSTTRLAETGELFF.

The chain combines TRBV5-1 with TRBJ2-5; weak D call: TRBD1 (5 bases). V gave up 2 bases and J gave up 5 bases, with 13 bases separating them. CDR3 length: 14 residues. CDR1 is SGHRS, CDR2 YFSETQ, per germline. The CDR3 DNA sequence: TGCGCCAGCAGCTTTCAGGGTCCCACGGAGACCCAGTACTTC. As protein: CASSFQGPTETQYF.

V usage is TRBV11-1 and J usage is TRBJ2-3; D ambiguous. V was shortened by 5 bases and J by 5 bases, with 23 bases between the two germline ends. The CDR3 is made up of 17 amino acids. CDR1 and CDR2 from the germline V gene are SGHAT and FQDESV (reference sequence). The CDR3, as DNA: TGTGCCAGCAGCATAACCCATCTAGGTGAGGTCGGAGATACGCAGTATTTT. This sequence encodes CASSITHLGEVGDTQYF.